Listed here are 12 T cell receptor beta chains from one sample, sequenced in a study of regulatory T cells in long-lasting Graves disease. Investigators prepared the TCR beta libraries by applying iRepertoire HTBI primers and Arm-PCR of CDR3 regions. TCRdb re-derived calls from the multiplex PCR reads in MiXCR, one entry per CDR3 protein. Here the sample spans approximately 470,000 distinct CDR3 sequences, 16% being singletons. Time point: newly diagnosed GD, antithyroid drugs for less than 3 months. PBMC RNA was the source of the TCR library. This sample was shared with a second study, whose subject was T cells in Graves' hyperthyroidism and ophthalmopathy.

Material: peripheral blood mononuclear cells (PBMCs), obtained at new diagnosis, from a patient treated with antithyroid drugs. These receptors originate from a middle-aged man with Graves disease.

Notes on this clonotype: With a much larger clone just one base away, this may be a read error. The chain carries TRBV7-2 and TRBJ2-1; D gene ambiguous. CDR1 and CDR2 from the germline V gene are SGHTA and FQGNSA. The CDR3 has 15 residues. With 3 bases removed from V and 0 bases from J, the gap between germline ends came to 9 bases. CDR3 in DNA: TGTGCCAGCAGCTTCGGCTCGTCCTCCTACAATGAGCAGTTCTTC. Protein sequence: CASSFGSSSYNEQFF.

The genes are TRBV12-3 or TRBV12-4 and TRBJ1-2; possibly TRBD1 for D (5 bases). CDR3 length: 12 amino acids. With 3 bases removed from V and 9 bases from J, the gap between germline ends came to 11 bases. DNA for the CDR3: TGTGCCAGCAGTTTCGGTGGGACGAGCTACACCTTC. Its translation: CASSFGGTSYTF.

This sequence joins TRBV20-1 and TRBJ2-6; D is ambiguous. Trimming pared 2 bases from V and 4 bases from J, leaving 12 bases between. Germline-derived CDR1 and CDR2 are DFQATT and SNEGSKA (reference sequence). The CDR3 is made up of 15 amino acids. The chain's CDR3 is CSARLSGSGANVLTF. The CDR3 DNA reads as TGCAGTGCTAGATTAAGTGGAAGCGGGGCCAACGTCCTGACTTTC.

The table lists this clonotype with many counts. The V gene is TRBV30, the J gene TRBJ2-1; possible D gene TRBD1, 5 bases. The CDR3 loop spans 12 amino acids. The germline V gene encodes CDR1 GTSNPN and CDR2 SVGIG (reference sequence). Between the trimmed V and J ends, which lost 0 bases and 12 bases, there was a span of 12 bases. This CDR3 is CAWSVGPQVQFF. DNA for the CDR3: TGTGCCTGGAGTGTGGGGCCCCAGGTGCAGTTCTTC. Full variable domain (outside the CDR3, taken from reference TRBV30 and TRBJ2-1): SQTIHQWPATLVQPVGSPLSLECTVEGTSNPNLYWYRQAAGRGLQLLFYSVGIGQISSEVPQNLSASRPQDRQFILSSKKLLLSDSGFYLCAWSVGPQVQFFGPGTRLTVL.

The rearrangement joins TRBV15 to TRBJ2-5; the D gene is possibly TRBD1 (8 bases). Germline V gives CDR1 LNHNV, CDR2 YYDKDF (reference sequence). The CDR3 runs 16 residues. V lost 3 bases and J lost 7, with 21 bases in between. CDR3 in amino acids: CATSRGGVRGHGTQYF. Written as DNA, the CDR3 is TGTGCCACCAGCAGGGGGGGGGTCAGGGGGCATGGGACCCAGTACTTC. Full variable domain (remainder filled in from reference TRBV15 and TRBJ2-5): DAMVIQNPRYQVTQFGKPVTLSCSQTLNHNVMYWYQQKSSQAPKLLFHYYDKDFNNEADTPDNFQSRRPNTSFCFLDIRSPGLGDTAMYLCATSRGGVRGHGTQYFGPGTRLLVL.

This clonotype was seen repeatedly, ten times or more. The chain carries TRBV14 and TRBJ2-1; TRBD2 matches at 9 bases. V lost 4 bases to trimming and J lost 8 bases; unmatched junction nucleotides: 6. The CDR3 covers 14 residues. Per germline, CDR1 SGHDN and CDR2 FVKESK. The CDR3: CASSPHSGSDEQFF. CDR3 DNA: TGTGCCAGCAGCCCGCATAGCGGGAGCGATGAGCAGTTCTTC.

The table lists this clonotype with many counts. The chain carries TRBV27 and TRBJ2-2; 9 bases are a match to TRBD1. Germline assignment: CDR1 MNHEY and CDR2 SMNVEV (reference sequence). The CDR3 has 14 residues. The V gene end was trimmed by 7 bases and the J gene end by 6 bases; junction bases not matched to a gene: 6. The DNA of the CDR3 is TGTGCCAGCACTAAACAGGGGGCTGCCGGGGAGCTGTTTTTT. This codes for CASTKQGAAGELFF.

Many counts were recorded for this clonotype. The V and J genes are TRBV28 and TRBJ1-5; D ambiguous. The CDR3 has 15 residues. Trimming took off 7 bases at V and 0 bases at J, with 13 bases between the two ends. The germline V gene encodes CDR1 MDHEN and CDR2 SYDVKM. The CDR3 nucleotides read TGTGCCAGCACCCGAGGAAGATATAGCAATCAGCCCCAGCATTTT. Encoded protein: CASTRGRYSNQPQHF.

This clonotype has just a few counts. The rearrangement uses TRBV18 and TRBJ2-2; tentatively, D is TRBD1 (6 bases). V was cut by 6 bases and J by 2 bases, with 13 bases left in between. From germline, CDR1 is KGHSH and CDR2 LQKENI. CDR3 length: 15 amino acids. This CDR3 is CASSPGRGNTGELFF. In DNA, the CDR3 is TGTGCCAGCTCCCCCGGCAGGGGAAACACCGGGGAGCTGTTTTTT.

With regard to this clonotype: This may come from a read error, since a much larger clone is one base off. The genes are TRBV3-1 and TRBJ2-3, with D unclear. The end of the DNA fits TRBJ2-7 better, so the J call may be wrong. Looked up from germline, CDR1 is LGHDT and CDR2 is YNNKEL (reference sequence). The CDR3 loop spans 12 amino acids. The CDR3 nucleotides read TGTGCCAGCAGTCGGACGAAAAGAGAGCAGTACTTC. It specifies CASSRTKREQYF.

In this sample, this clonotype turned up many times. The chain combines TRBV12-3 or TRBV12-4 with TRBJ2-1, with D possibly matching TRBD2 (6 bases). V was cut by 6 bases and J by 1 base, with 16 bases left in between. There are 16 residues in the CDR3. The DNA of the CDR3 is TGTGCCAGCAGATTACTAGCAGTTGTTTCCTACAATGAGCAGTTCTTC. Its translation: CASRLLAVVSYNEQFF.

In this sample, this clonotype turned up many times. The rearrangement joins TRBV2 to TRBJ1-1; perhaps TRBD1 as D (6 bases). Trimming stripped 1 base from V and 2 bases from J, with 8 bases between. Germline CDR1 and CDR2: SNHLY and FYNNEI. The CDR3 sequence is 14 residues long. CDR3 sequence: CASSEDRANTEAFF. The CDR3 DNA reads TGTGCCAGCAGTGAAGACAGGGCAAACACTGAAGCTTTCTTT. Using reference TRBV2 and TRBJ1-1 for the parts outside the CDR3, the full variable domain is EPEVTQTPSHQVTQMGQEVILRCVPISNHLYFYWYRQILGQKVEFLVSFYNNEISEKSEIFDDQFSVERPDGSNFTLKIRSTKLEDSAMYFCASSEDRANTEAFFGQGTRLTVV.